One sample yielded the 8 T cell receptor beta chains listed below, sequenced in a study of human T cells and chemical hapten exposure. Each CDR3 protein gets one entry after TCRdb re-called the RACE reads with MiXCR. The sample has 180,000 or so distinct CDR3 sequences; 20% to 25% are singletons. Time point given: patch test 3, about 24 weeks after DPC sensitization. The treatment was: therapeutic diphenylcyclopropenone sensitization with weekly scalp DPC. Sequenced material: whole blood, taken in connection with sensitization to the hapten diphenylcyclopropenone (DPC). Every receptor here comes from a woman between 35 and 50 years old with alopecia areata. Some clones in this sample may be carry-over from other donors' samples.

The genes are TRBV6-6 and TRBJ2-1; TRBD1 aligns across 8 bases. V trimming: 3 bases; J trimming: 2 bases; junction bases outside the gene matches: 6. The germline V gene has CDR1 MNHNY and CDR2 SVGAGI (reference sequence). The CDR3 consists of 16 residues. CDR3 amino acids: CASSYFDRGTYNEQFF. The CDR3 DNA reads TGTGCCAGCAGTTATTTCGACAGGGGCACCTACAATGAGCAGTTCTTC.

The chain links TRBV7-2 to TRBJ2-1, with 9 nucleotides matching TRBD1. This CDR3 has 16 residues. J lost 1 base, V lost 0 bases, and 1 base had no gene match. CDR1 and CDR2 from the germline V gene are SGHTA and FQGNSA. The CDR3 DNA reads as TGTGCCAGCAGCTTAGCCGGGACAGGGTCCTACAATGAGCAGTTCTTC. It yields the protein CASSLAGTGSYNEQFF. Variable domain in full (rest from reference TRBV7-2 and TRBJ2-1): GAGVSQSPSNKVTEKGKDVELRCDPISGHTALYWYRQSLGQGLEFLIYFQGNSAPDKSGLPSDRFSAERTGGSVSTLTIQRTQQEDSAVYLCASSLAGTGSYNEQFFGPGTRLTVL.

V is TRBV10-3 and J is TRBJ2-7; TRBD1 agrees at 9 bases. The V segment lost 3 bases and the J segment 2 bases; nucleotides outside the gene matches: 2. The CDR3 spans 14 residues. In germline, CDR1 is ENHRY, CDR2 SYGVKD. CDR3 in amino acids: CAISEWDRAYEQYF. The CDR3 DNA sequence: TGTGCCATCAGTGAATGGGACAGGGCCTACGAGCAGTACTTC.

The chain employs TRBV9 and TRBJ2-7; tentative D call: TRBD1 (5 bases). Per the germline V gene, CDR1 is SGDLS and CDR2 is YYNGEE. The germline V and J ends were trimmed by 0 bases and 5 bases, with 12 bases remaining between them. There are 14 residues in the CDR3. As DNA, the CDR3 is TGTGCCAGCAGCGTAGGTCAGGGTTCCCACGAGCAGTACTTC. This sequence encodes CASSVGQGSHEQYF.

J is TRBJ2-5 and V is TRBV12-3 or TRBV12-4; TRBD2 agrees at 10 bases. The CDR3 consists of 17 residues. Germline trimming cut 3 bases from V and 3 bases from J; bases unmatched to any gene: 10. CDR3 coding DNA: TGTGCCAGCAGTTTTGGTGGGGGGACTAGCGTCAAAGAGACCCAGTACTTC. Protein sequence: CASSFGGGTSVKETQYF.

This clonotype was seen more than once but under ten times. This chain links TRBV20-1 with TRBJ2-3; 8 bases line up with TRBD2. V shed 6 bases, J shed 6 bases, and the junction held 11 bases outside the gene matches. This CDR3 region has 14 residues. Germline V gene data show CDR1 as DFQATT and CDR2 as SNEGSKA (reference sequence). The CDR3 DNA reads TGCAGTGCCCGACGAGCGGGAGACGGGGATACGCAGTATTTT. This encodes CSARRAGDGDTQYF.

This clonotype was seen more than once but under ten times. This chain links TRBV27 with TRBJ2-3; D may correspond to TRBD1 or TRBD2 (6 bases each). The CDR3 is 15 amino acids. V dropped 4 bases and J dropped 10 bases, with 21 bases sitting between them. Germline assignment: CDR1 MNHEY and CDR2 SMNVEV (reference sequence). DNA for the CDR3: TGTGCCAGCAGTTGGGGTCCCACTGGACAGCGGGCGCAGTATTTT. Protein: CASSWGPTGQRAQYF.

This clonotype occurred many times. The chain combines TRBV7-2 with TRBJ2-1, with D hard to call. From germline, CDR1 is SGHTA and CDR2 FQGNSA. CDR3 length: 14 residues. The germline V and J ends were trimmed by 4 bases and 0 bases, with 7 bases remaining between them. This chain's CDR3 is CASSSLSSYNEQFF. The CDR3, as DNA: TGTGCCAGCAGCTCACTAAGCTCCTACAATGAGCAGTTCTTC.